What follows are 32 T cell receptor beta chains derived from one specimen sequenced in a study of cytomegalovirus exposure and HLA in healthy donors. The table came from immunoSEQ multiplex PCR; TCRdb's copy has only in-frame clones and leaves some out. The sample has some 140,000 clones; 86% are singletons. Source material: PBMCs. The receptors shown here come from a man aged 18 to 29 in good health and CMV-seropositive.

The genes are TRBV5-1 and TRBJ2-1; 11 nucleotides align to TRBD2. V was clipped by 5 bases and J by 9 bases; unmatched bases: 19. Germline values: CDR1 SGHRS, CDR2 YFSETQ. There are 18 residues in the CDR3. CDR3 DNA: TGCGCCAGCAGTTCACCGTATTCTAGCGGGAGGTACGAGGCTGAGCAGTTCTTC. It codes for CASSSPYSSGRYEAEQFF.

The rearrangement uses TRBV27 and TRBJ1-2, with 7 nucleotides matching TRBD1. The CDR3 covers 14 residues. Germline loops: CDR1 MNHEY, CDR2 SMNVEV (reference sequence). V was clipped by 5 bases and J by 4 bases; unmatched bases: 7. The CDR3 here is CASSPQDRRYGYTF. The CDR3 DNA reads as TGTGCCAGCAGTCCCCAGGACAGGCGCTATGGCTACACCTTC.

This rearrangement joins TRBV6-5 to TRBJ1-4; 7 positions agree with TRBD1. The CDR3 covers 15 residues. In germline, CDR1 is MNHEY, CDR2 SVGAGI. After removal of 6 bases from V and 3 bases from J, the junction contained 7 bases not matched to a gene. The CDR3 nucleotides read TGTGCCAGCAGACCTGACAGGGCGGCTAATGAAAAACTGTTTTTT. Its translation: CASRPDRAANEKLFF.

CDR3 bases: TGTGCCAGCAGCTCGGCGGGAGATACGCAGTATTTT. Amino acid sequence: CASSSAGDTQYF. The rearrangement uses TRBV11-2 and TRBJ2-3; a possible D gene is TRBD2 (5 bases). V lost 4 bases, J lost 5 bases, and 7 bases lay in between. Per germline, CDR1 SGHAT and CDR2 FQNNGV. The CDR3 is 12 residues long.

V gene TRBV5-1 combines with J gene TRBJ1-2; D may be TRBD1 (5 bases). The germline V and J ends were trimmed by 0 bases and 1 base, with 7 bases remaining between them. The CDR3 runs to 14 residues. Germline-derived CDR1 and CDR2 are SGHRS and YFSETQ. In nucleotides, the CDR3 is TGCGCCAGCAGCTTGGGACAGATTAACTATGGCTACACCTTC. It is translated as CASSLGQINYGYTF.

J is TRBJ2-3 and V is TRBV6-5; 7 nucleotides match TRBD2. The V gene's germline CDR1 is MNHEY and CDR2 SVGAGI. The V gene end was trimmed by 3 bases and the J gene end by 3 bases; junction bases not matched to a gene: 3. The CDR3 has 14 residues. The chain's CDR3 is CASSYRRGTDTQYF. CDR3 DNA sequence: TGTGCCAGCAGTTATCGGCGGGGGACAGATACGCAGTATTTT.

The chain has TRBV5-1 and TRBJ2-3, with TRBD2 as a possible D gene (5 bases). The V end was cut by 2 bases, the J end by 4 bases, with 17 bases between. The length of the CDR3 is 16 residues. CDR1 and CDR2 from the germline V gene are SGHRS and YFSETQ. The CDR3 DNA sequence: TGCGCCAGCAGCTTCGTTCCAATGGGGAGCGCAGATACGCAGTATTTT. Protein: CASSFVPMGSADTQYF.

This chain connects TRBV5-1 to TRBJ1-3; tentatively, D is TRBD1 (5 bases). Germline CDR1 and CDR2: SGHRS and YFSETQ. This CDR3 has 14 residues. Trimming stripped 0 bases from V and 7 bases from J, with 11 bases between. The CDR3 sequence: CASSLGTPGNTIYF. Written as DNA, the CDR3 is TGCGCCAGCAGCTTGGGGACACCAGGGAACACCATATATTTT.

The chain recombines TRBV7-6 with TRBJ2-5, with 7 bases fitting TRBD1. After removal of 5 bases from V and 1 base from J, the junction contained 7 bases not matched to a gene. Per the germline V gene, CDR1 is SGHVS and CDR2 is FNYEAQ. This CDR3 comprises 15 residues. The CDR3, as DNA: TGTGCCAGCAGCCGATCTGGACAGGTCCAAGAGACCCAGTACTTC. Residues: CASSRSGQVQETQYF. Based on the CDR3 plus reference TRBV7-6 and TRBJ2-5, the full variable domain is GAGVSQSPRYKVTKRGQDVALRCDPISGHVSLYWYRQALGQGPEFLTYFNYEAQQDKSGLPNDRFSAERPEGSISTLTIQRTEQRDSAMYRCASSRSGQVQETQYFGPGTRLLVL.

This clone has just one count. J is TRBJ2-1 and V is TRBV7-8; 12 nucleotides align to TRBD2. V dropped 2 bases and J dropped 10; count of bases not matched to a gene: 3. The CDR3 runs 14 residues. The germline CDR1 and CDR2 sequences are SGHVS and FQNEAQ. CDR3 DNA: TGTGCCAGCAGCTTACCTAGCGGGGGGGGCGAGCAGTTCTTC. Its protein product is CASSLPSGGGEQFF.

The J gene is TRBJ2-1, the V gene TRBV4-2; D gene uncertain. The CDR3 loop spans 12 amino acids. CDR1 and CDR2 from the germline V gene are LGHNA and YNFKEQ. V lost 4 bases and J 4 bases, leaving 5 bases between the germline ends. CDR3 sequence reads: CASSPEYNEQFF. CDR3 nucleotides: TGTGCCAGCAGCCCGGAGTACAATGAGCAGTTCTTC.

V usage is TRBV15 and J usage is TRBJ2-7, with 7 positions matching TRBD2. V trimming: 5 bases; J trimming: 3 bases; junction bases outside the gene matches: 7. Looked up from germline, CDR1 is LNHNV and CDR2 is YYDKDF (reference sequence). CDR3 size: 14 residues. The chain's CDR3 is CATSGGTGGYEQYF. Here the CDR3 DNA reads TGTGCCACCAGCGGTGGGACGGGAGGCTACGAGCAGTACTTC.

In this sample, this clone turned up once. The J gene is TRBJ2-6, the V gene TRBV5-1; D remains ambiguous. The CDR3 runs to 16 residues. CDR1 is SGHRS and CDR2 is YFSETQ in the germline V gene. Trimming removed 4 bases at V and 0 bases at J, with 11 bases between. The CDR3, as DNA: TGCGCCAGCAGCCCTGGCGGTAGCTCTGGGGCCAACGTCCTGACTTTC. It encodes CASSPGGSSGANVLTF.

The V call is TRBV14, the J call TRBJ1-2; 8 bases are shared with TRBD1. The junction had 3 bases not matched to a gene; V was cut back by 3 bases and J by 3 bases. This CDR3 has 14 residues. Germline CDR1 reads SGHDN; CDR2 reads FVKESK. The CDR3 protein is CASSHRGRDYGYTF. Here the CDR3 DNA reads TGTGCCAGCAGCCACAGGGGGCGCGACTATGGCTACACCTTC.

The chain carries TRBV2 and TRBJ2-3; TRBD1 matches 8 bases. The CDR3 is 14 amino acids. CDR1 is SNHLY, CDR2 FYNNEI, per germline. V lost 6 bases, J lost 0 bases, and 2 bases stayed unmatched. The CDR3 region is CASSRDRSTDTQYF. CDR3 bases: TGTGCCAGCAGCCGGGACAGGAGCACAGATACGCAGTATTTT.

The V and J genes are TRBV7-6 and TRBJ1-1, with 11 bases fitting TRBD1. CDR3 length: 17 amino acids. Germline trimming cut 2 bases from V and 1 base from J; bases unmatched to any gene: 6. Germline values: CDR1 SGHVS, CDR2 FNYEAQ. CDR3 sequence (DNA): TGTGCCAGCAGCTTAAGGACAGGGGGCTTTGAGAACACTGAAGCTTTCTTT. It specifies CASSLRTGGFENTEAFF.

The CDR3, as DNA: TGTGCCACTAAACGAAGGGAGCACTATGGCTACACCTTC. Translated, it gives CATKRREHYGYTF. The chain couples TRBV6-5 to TRBJ1-2; D uncertain. The germline CDR1 and CDR2 sequences are MNHEY and SVGAGI. Trimming stripped 10 bases from V and 3 bases from J, with 15 bases between. CDR3 length equals 13 residues.

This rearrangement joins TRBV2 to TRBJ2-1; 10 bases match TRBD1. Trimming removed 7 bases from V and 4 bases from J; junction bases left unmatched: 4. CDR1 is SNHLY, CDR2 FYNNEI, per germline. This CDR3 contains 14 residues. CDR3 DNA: TGTGCCAGCACCCGACAGGGGGCTTACAATGAGCAGTTCTTC. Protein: CASTRQGAYNEQFF.

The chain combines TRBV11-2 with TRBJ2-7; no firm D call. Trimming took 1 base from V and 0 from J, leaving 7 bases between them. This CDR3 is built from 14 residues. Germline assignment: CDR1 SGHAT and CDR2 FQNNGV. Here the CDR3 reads CASSLARSSYEQYF. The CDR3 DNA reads TGTGCCAGCAGCTTAGCCCGGAGCTCCTACGAGCAGTACTTC. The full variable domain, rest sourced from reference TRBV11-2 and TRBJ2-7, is EAGVAQSPRYKIIEKRQSVAFWCNPISGHATLYWYQQILGQGPKLLIQFQNNGVVDDSQLPKDRFSAERLKGVDSTLKIQPAKLEDSAVYLCASSLARSSYEQYFGPGTRLTVT.

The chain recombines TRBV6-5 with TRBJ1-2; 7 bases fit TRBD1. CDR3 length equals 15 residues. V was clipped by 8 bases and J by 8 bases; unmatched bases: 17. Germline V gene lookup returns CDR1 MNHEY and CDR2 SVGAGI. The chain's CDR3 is CASQEVVAGGRGYTF. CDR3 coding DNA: TGTGCCAGCCAAGAGGTAGTCGCAGGGGGTAGGGGCTACACCTTC.

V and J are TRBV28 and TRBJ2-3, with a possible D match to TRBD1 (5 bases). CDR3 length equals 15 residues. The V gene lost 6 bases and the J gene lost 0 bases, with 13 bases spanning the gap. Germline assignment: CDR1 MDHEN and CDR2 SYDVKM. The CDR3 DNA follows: TGTGCCAGCAGCGACAGTTTTACTAGCACAGATACGCAGTATTTT. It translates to CASSDSFTSTDTQYF.

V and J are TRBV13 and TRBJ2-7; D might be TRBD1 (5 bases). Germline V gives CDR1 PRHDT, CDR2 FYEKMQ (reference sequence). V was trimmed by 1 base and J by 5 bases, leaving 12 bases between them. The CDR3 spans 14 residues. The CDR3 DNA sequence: TGTGCCAGCAGCTTAGAGGGGCAGAGCAACGAGCAGTACTTC. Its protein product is CASSLEGQSNEQYF.

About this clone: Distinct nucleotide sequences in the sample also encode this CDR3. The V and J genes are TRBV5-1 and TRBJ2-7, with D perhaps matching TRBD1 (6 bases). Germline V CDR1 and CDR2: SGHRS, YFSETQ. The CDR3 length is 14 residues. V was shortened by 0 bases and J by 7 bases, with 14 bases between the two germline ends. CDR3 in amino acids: CASSLAAGADEQYF. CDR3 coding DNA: TGCGCCAGCAGCTTGGCTGCAGGGGCGGATGAGCAGTACTTC. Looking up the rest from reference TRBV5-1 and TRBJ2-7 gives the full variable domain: KAGVTQTPRYLIKTRGQQVTLSCSPISGHRSVSWYQQTPGQGLQFLFEYFSETQRNKGNFPGRFSGRQFSNSRSEMNVSTLELGDSALYLCASSLAAGADEQYFGPGTRLTVT.

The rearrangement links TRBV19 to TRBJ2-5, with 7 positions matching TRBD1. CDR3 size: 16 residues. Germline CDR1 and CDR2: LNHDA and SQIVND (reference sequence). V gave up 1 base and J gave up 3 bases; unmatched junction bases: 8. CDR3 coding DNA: TGTGCCAGTAGTATAGGGGGATTACAGGGGAAAGAGACCCAGTACTTC. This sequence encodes CASSIGGLQGKETQYF.

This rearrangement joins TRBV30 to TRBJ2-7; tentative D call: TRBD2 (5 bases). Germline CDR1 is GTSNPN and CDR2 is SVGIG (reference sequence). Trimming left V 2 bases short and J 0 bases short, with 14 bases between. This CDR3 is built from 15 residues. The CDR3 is CAWSQRNRYSYEQYF. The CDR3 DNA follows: TGTGCCTGGAGTCAGCGGAACCGGTACTCCTACGAGCAGTACTTC.

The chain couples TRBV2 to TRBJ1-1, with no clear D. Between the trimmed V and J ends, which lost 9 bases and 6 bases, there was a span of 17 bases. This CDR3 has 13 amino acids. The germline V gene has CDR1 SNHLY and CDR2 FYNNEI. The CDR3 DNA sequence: TGTGCCAGGCCTGGACCGGGAGACCCTGAAGCTTTCTTT. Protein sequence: CARPGPGDPEAFF. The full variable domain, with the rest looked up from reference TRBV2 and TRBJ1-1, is EPEVTQTPSHQVTQMGQEVILRCVPISNHLYFYWYRQILGQKVEFLVSFYNNEISEKSEIFDDQFSVERPDGSNFTLKIRSTKLEDSAMYFCARPGPGDPEAFFGQGTRLTVV.

The CDR3 coding sequence is TGTGCCAGCACTGGGACAGGGGGCACTGAAGCTTTCTTT. This translates into CASTGTGGTEAFF. The chain joins TRBV6-5 to TRBJ1-1, with 11 bases that match TRBD1. The V and J ends lost 7 bases and 4 bases, in that order; junction bases with no gene match: 2. Germline assignment: CDR1 MNHEY and CDR2 SVGAGI. There are 13 residues in the CDR3.

CDR3 protein: CASSLLAGGPGDLQETQYF. In nucleotides, the CDR3 is TGTGCCAGCAGCCTACTAGCGGGAGGGCCAGGGGACTTACAAGAGACCCAGTACTTC. The chain is built from TRBV4-2 and TRBJ2-5, with 13 bases identical to TRBD2. V lost 4 bases to trimming and J lost 2 bases; unmatched junction nucleotides: 13. The CDR3 has 19 residues. Germline CDR1 and CDR2: LGHNA and YNFKEQ.

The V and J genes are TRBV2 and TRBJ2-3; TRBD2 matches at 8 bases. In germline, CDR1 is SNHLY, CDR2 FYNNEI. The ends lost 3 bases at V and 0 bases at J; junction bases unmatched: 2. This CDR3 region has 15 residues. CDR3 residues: CASSDGGGSTDTQYF. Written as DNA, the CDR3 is TGTGCCAGCAGTGACGGGGGGGGGAGCACAGATACGCAGTATTTT.

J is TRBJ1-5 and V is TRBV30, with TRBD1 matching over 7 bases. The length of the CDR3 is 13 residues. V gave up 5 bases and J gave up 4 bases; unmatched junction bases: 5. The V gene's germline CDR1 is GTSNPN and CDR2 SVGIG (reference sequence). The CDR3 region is CAWARQGNQPQHF. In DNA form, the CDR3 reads TGTGCCTGGGCTAGACAGGGAAATCAGCCCCAGCATTTT.

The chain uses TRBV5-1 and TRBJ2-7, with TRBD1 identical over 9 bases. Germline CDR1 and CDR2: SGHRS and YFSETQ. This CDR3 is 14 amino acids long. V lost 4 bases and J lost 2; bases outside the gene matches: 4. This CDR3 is CASSPGQGPYEQYF. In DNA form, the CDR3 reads TGCGCCAGCAGCCCGGGACAGGGACCCTACGAGCAGTACTTC.

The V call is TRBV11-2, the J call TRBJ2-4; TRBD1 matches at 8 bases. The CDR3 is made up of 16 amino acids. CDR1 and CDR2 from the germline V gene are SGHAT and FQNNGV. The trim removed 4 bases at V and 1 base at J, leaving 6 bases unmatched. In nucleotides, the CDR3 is TGTGCCAGCAGCTCAACAGGGGGTTTGGCCAAAAACATTCAGTACTTC. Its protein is CASSSTGGLAKNIQYF.